Listed below are T cell receptor beta chains from one sample, sequenced in a study of T cell repertoires in cytomegalovirus infection. TCRdb called the reads again in MiXCR, with one record for every CDR3 protein. The table lists fewer than 700,000 distinct CDR3 sequences, about 24% of them singletons, with roughly 8% in the top ten. Sample: CD8+ T cells from PBMCs. The receptor source for this set is a human donor in good health (CMV status not recorded). Some clones in this sample may be carry-over from other donors' samples. The CDR3 runs from the conserved cysteine through the conserved F or W. D genes are given only for firm matches. Expanded clones are given a class, and other clones once, few, many or no size at all.

d_call | j_call | v_call | clone_size | cdr3_aa | cdr3_nt
. | TRBJ1-6 | TRBV13 | . | CASSSLRARNSPLHF | TGTGCCAGCAGCTCCCTTAGGGCCAGGAATTCACCCCTCCACTTT
. | TRBJ2-5 | TRBV2 | . | CASSRHGETQYF | TGTGCCAGCAGTCGGCATGGGGAGACCCAGTACTTC
. | TRBJ2-1 | TRBV27 | . | CASSLGAAGYNEQFF | TGTGCCAGCAGTTTAGGAGCGGCGGGTTACAATGAGCAGTTCTTC
. | TRBJ2-1 | TRBV7-8 | many | CASSLKSRVLVYNEQFF | TGTGCCAGCAGCTTAAAGTCCAGGGTGCTAGTTTACAATGAGCAGTTCTTC
. | TRBJ2-1 | TRBV2 | few | CASSFSRLPTYNEQFF | TGTGCCAGCAGTTTTAGTAGGCTACCCACCTACAATGAGCAGTTCTTC
. | TRBJ2-3 | TRBV7-2 | many | CASSLVGSGTDTQYF | TGTGCCAGCAGCTTAGTGGGTAGTGGCACAGATACGCAGTATTTT
. | TRBJ1-1 | TRBV7-2 | many | CASSSSGPGETEAFF | TGTGCCAGCAGCTCCTCGGGACCGGGGGAAACTGAAGCTTTCTTT
. | TRBJ2-3 | TRBV5-8 | . | CASSFGTYIYTDTQYF | TGTGCCAGCAGCTTTGGGACTTATATTTACACAGATACGCAGTATTTT
. | TRBJ1-5 | TRBV7-2 | many | CASSAYGGNNQPQHF | TGTGCCAGCAGCGCTTACGGCGGGAACAATCAGCCCCAGCATTTT
. | TRBJ2-6 | TRBV7-6 | . | CASSRGIASGANVLTF | TGTGCCAGCAGCCGTGGGATCGCCTCTGGGGCCAACGTCCTGACTTTC
. | TRBJ2-1 | TRBV12-3/TRBV12-4 | many | CASSLMGYNEQFF | TGTGCCAGCAGTTTAATGGGGTACAATGAGCAGTTCTTC
. | TRBJ1-2 | TRBV29-1 | . | CSVEEWRGYTF | TGCAGCGTTGAGGAGTGGAGGGGCTACACCTTC
. | TRBJ1-1 | TRBV7-8 | many | CASSLAGAGNTEAFF | TGTGCCAGCAGCTTAGCAGGCGCAGGGAACACTGAAGCTTTCTTT
. | TRBJ2-2 | TRBV6-2/TRBV6-3 | once | CASSYLRGVGELFF | TGTGCCAGCAGTTACCTTAGGGGTGTCGGGGAGCTGTTTTTT
TRBD1 | TRBJ2-5 | TRBV7-2 | many | CASSLGTVYQETQYF | TGTGCCAGCAGCCTCGGGACAGTGTACCAAGAGACCCAGTACTTC
. | TRBJ1-2 | TRBV7-6 | many | CASSLAGFDYGYTF | TGTGCCAGCAGCTTGGCGGGGTTTGACTATGGCTACACCTTC
. | TRBJ2-1 | TRBV10-3 | . | CAISESGVTFF | TGTGCCATCAGTGAGTCCGGGGTTACGTTCTTC
. | TRBJ2-5 | TRBV29-1 | . | CSVDPSENLQETQYF | TGCAGCGTTGATCCTAGCGAGAACCTACAAGAGACCCAGTACTTC
TRBD1 | TRBJ1-5 | TRBV28 | . | CATTGTDNQPQHF | TGTGCCACTACGGGGACAGACAATCAGCCCCAGCATTTT
. | TRBJ1-1 | TRBV5-1 | . | CASSFGEDTEAFF | TGCGCCAGCAGCTTCGGGGAGGACACTGAAGCTTTCTTT
. | TRBJ2-5 | TRBV2 | . | CASSDWEMETQYF | TGTGCCAGCAGTGATTGGGAGATGGAGACCCAGTACTTC
. | TRBJ2-4 | TRBV19 | . | CASSPKIMGFGIQYF | TGTGCCAGTAGCCCCAAAATAATGGGGTTTGGCATTCAGTACTTC
. | TRBJ1-2 | TRBV29-1 | once | CSVEERTEGGYGYTF | TGCAGCGTTGAAGAACGAACAGAAGGGGGATATGGCTACACCTTC
. | TRBJ2-1 | TRBV7-2 | few | CASRPGDHNEQFF | TGTGCCAGCAGGCCCGGGGACCACAATGAGCAGTTCTTC
. | TRBJ1-3 | TRBV6-2/TRBV6-3 | . | CASSYVGLGNTIYF | TGTGCCAGCAGTTACGTGGGACTCGGAAACACCATATATTTT
TRBD2 | TRBJ2-3 | TRBV27 | . | CASSPSSGELKDTQYF | TGTGCCAGCAGTCCCTCTAGCGGGGAGCTGAAGGATACGCAGTATTTT
. | TRBJ2-1 | TRBV19 | many | CASSIDTWGEQFF | TGTGCCAGTAGTATAGATACGTGGGGTGAGCAGTTCTTC
TRBD1 | TRBJ2-3 | TRBV11-3 | . | CASSSTGTGEPSTDTQYF | TGTGCCAGCAGCTCCACCGGGACAGGGGAACCTAGCACAGATACGCAGTATTTT
. | TRBJ2-3 | TRBV25-1 | . | CASSPEGGSADTQYF | TGTGCCAGCAGCCCTGAGGGGGGGTCGGCAGATACGCAGTATTTT
. | TRBJ1-1 | TRBV10-2 | few | CASSEGGNRAFF | TGCGCCAGCAGTGAGGGGGGGAATCGGGCTTTCTTT
TRBD1 | TRBJ1-1 | TRBV28 | . | CASSIGQGYRNTEAFF | TGTGCCAGCAGTATTGGACAGGGGTATAGGAACACTGAAGCTTTCTTT
. | TRBJ1-3 | TRBV5-6 | . | CASSLESDISGNTIYF | TGTGCCAGCAGCTTGGAATCGGACATCTCTGGAAACACCATATATTTT
. | TRBJ1-1 | TRBV28 | many | CASVDSNTEAFF | TGTGCCAGTGTCGACAGTAACACTGAAGCTTTCTTT
TRBD1 | TRBJ2-2 | TRBV25-1 | . | CASSKPGQGVSGELFF | TGTGCCAGCAGTAAACCGGGACAGGGTGTGAGCGGGGAGCTGTTTTTT
TRBD2 | TRBJ2-1 | TRBV29-1 | few | CSVSGGTEQFF | TGCAGCGTTAGCGGGGGGACGGAGCAGTTCTTC
. | TRBJ2-1 | TRBV10-1 | many | CASSESLAAEQFF | TGCGCCAGCAGTGAGTCCCTAGCAGCTGAGCAGTTCTTC
TRBD2 | TRBJ2-1 | TRBV28 | . | CASSLATSGGAYEQFF | TGTGCCAGCAGTTTGGCGACTAGCGGGGGGGCCTACGAGCAGTTCTTC
. | TRBJ2-5 | TRBV27 | . | CASSLFRNEETQYF | TGTGCCAGCAGTTTATTTCGGAACGAGGAGACCCAGTACTTC
TRBD1 | TRBJ2-5 | TRBV20-1 | . | CSAGEGGGQETQYF | TGCAGTGCTGGAGAAGGGGGCGGCCAAGAGACCCAGTACTTC
. | TRBJ1-1 | TRBV19 | many | CASSFDFGIEAFF | TGTGCCAGTAGTTTCGACTTCGGCATTGAAGCTTTCTTT
. | TRBJ2-3 | TRBV28 | many | CASSPQRRPSTDTQYF | TGTGCCAGCAGTCCCCAGCGGCGCCCTAGCACAGATACGCAGTATTTT
TRBD2 | TRBJ2-7 | TRBV7-2 | many | CASSSLEAGEVHEQYF | TGTGCCAGCAGCTCTTTAGAGGCGGGGGAGGTCCACGAGCAGTACTTC
TRBD1 | TRBJ2-5 | TRBV6-6 | . | CASSYATLPGKTGKKETQYF | TGTGCCAGCAGTTATGCCACCCTCCCAGGGAAGACAGGGAAGAAAGAGACCCAGTACTTC
. | TRBJ1-1 | TRBV5-5 | . | CASSQSGVTTEAFF | TGTGCCAGCAGCCAGAGTGGGGTGACCACTGAAGCTTTCTTT
. | TRBJ2-1 | TRBV7-6 | many | CASSLALGRGITYNEQFF | TGTGCCAGCAGCTTAGCGTTGGGCAGGGGAATTACCTACAATGAGCAGTTCTTC